This is a list of T cell receptor beta chains from one sample in a study of blood T cell repertoires in COVID-19. The method was immunoSEQ multiplex PCR; TCRdb's version includes in-frame clones alone and lacks a portion of them. The table has roughly 220,000 clones, approximately 84% seen once. The specimen was peripheral blood. These receptors were obtained from a woman aged 60-75 years with acute or convalescent COVID-19. CDR3s leave out the opening cysteine and the closing phenylalanine or tryptophan. The order of the fields is V gene, CDR3 protein.

>TRBV3-1/TRBV3-2
ASSQDGGMNTEAF
>TRBV9
ASSVSGTGMET
>TRBV7-9
ASNEPRSGDRGLNYGYT
>TRBV6-2/TRBV6-3
ASSFNPADRATNEKLF
>TRBV25-1
ASSESGTVKNTEAF
>TRBV28
ASSQGAGNYGYT
>TRBV2
ASSDLGSTEAF
>TRBV19
ASSISRKTTDTQY
>TRBV6-5
ASHGGTGDNEQF
>TRBV5-1
ASSLEDIRSGELF
>TRBV9
ASSAALAGGRDTQY
>TRBV10-3
AISESKQGQANYGYT
>TRBV7-9
ASSGGQGQVEQF
>TRBV20-1
SAPINYEQY
>TRBV19
ASPHRDREPTNEKLF
>TRBV5-4
ASSLERGGSYNEQF
>TRBV6-1
ASSERETE
>TRBV6-5
ASSLTENYGYT
>TRBV7-9
ASSLSSGLEKLF
>TRBV6-5
ASRRGQGANEQY
>TRBV28
ASSLGDRGYGYT
>TRBV5-1
ASNLGLAGASGEQY
>TRBV5-1
ASRRSRDRASGYT
>TRBV2
ASSDRLRTGNHYGYT
>TRBV19
ASSMRTGDSPLH
>TRBV30
AWSLEETQY
>TRBV5-6
ASKGLAGGPEF
>TRBV5-4
ASSPETGNNEQF
>TRBV12-3/TRBV12-4
ASRDIQGAEAF
>TRBV6-4
ASSDSFGTVGSYEQY
>TRBV6-5
ASSWRGSRTDTQY
>TRBV5-1
ASSLASGVYEQY
>TRBV10-3
AISQAGGGYEQY
>TRBV19
ASSITGDLYNSPLH
>TRBV6-5
ASSYLDRGHEQY
>TRBV7-2
ASSPGGSKNTGELF
>TRBV3-1/TRBV3-2
ASSHRESEAF
>TRBV6-5
ASTRGAMGTEAF
>TRBV3-1/TRBV3-2
ASSQDLSGYTDTQY
>TRBV3-1/TRBV3-2
ASSSNLPGRGRDEQF
>TRBV19
ASSDIGETQY
>TRBV7-9
ASSLRQGAPDYGYT
>TRBV13
ASSFGTSGGREQF
>TRBV5-1
ASSLEGSVNNEQF
>TRBV7-2
ASSLVTGGGYT
>TRBV12-3/TRBV12-4
ASSFGGTEAF
>TRBV7-2
ASSLPQGLSTEAF
>TRBV11-2
ASSLAGTGTAKNIQY
>TRBV7-6
ASSLAPTSYTEAF